These T cell receptor beta chains were read from a single sample in a study of T cells after yellow fever vaccination. TCRdb processed the 5' RACE reads anew with MiXCR; each CDR3 protein has one entry. Among over 130,000 distinct CDR3 sequences listed, roughly 8% were seen once. Sequences were derived from CD4+ T cells sorted from PBMCs, sampled 5 days after the yellow fever booster vaccination. The receptors shown here come from a man aged 30-40 years who received the YFV17D yellow fever vaccine. CDR3s include the opening cysteine and the closing phenylalanine or tryptophan. The D gene is left open where the match is weak. Size is omitted from some rows. Given values are once, few, many or a class for expanded clones.

>TRBJ1-4|TRBV15|NA|many
TGTGCCACCAGCAGAGGAGGGGTGATCGAAAAACTGTTTTTT
CATSRGGVIEKLFF
>TRBJ2-7|TRBV5-4|TRBD2|few
TGTGCCAGCAGCGGGAAAAGCGGGGGGGACTACGAGCAGTACTTC
CASSGKSGGDYEQYF
>TRBJ2-2|TRBV24-1|NA|NA
TGTGCCACCAGTGATTTACAGACCGATACCGGGGAGCTGTTTTTT
CATSDLQTDTGELFF
>TRBJ2-3|TRBV7-3|NA|many
TGTGCCAGCAGCCAGCAGCAGAGGGGGACAGATACGCAGTATTTT
CASSQQQRGTDTQYF
>TRBJ2-7|TRBV15|NA|many
TGTGCCACCAGCAGAGCTAGCAGCTTTGGGGAGCAGTACTTC
CATSRASSFGEQYF
>TRBJ1-1|TRBV18|TRBD1|NA
TGTGCCAGCTCATCAGAACAGGGGATCGACACTGAAGCTTTCTTT
CASSSEQGIDTEAFF
>TRBJ1-1|TRBV12-3/TRBV12-4|NA|many
TGTGCCAGCAGTACGACAGGCGGCACTGAAGCTTTCTTT
CASSTTGGTEAFF
>TRBJ1-2|TRBV5-1|TRBD1|many
TGCGCCAGCAGCCCGTCCGGGACAGGGGGCGGTGGCTACACCTTC
CASSPSGTGGGGYTF
>TRBJ2-3|TRBV9|NA|many
TGTGCCAGCAGCGTTCTGGCAGGGATCGCAGATACGCAGTATTTT
CASSVLAGIADTQYF
>TRBJ1-1|TRBV7-9|NA|many
TGTGCCAGCAGCTTAGCTGGCTATGGCGAAGCTTTCTTT
CASSLAGYGEAFF
>TRBJ1-5|TRBV28|NA|few
TGTGCCAGCAGTCACGGGGGTAGCAATCAGCCCCAGCATTTT
CASSHGGSNQPQHF
>TRBJ2-7|TRBV18|NA|many
TGTGCCAGCTCACCGAAGACAGACTCCTACGAGCAGTACTTC
CASSPKTDSYEQYF
>TRBJ2-1|TRBV18|TRBD2|few
TGTGCCAGCTCAAGGGAGGGCCATTCCGGTGAGCAGTTCTTC
CASSREGHSGEQFF
>TRBJ2-3|TRBV5-1|NA|many
TGCGCCAGCCAAGGGACTTTCACAGATACGCAGTATTTT
CASQGTFTDTQYF
>TRBJ1-6|TRBV3-1|NA|many
TGTGCCAGCACTCGGGGCGCGAGGGATTCACCCCTCCACTTT
CASTRGARDSPLHF
>TRBJ2-3|TRBV20-1|TRBD2|few
TGCAGTGCTAGAGATCCCGGGACTAGCCGTACAGATACGCAGTATTTT
CSARDPGTSRTDTQYF
>TRBJ1-5|TRBV15|NA|many
TGTGCCACCAGCAGCACGGGACATCTCTTTCAGCCCCAGCATTTT
CATSSTGHLFQPQHF
>TRBJ2-1|TRBV5-1|NA|many
TGCGCCAGCAGCAGCCCCCGGGGGTCCTACAATGAGCAGTTCTTC
CASSSPRGSYNEQFF
>TRBJ2-1|TRBV18|TRBD1|many
TGTGCCAGCTCACCACCCAAAGGACAGGGGGGGAATGAGCAGTTCTTC
CASSPPKGQGGNEQFF
>TRBJ1-2|TRBV18|NA|NA
TGTGCCAGCTCACCTCTTCCCTCGAACTATGGCTACACCTTC
CASSPLPSNYGYTF
>TRBJ2-1|TRBV5-1|TRBD2|many
TGCGCCAGCAGCCCGCAGGGGAGCGGGGGTTACAATGAGCAGTTCTTC
CASSPQGSGGYNEQFF
>TRBJ2-3|TRBV5-1|TRBD2|many
TGCGCCAGCAGAATAGCGGGAGTGCGAGATACGCAGTATTTT
CASRIAGVRDTQYF
>TRBJ2-5|TRBV6-1|NA|many
TGTGCCAGCACCTACCGGGGGGCAGGAGAGACCCAGTACTTC
CASTYRGAGETQYF
>TRBJ2-1|TRBV5-1|TRBD2|many
TGCGCCAGCAGACGTACTCCGGGACTAGCGGGAGGGCGGTTTTTCAATGAGCAGTTCTTC
CASRRTPGLAGGRFFNEQFF
>TRBJ2-7|TRBV20-1|TRBD2|many
TGCAGTGCTAGAGGAGCGGGAGGGGCAGAGCAGTACTTC
CSARGAGGAEQYF
>TRBJ1-5|TRBV5-1|NA|many
TGCGCCAGCAGCGCGGGGGCAGGGGAGAATCAGCCCCAGCATTTT
CASSAGAGENQPQHF
>TRBJ1-5|TRBV7-8|NA|many
TGTGCCAGCAGCACTCAGGGCAATCAGCCCCAGCATTTT
CASSTQGNQPQHF
>TRBJ2-7|TRBV30|NA|many
TGTCGGGCTGGGGGACCCTACGAGCAGTACTTC
CRAGGPYEQYF
>TRBJ1-1|TRBV11-1|TRBD1|many
TGTGCCAGCAGCTTCCCAGGGGGGAACACTGAAGCTTTCTTT
CASSFPGGNTEAFF
>TRBJ2-1|TRBV7-2|TRBD2|many
TGTGCCAGCAGCTGGGGGGGGACTAGCCCCAATGAGCAGTTCTTC
CASSWGGTSPNEQFF
>TRBJ2-1|TRBV20-1|NA|many
TGCAGTGCTACGCCGGGATTGTACAATGAGCAGTTCTTC
CSATPGLYNEQFF
>TRBJ1-1|TRBV20-1|NA|many
TGCAGTGCTGGCGAACGGAGAGCTGAAGCTTTCTTT
CSAGERRAEAFF
>TRBJ2-5|TRBV4-2|TRBD2|many
TGTGCCAGCAGCCGGACTAGCGGGGCCCAAGAGACCCAGTACTTC
CASSRTSGAQETQYF
>TRBJ2-7|TRBV13|NA|NA
TGTGCCAGCAGCCAAGGGAGTCGCTACGAGCAGTACTTC
CASSQGSRYEQYF